The next 9 T cell receptor beta chains were all read from a single sample in a study of low-dose radiotherapy and immunotherapy resistance in tumors. TRAV- and TRBV-specific primers primed first-strand cDNA, covering alpha and beta chains. Amplification, which lasted 20 PCR cycles, used a constant-region primer and V-primer adapter to amplify TCRs. MiXCR, run by TCRdb on the reads, gives a single entry per CDR3 protein. This table holds roughly 56,000 distinct CDR3 sequences, about 25% found once. The sample's time point: after trial treatment. This sample's treatment: LDRT plus nivolumab, ipilimumab, low-dose cyclophosphamide and aspirin (RACIN trial). The material was PBMCs, obtained after low-dose radiotherapy plus immunotherapy. These receptors came from a male donor with prostate cancer.

This clonotype appeared many times. V gene TRBV6-2 or TRBV6-3 combines with J gene TRBJ2-1, with D possibly matching TRBD1 (5 bases). Trimming shortened V by 6 bases and J by 7 bases, and 13 bases separated the two germline ends. Germline V gives CDR1 MNHEY, CDR2 SVGEGT. The CDR3 has 13 amino acids. The CDR3 region has the DNA TGTGCCAGCAGACCGACAGCACAGAATGAGCAGTTCTTC. Amino acid sequence: CASRPTAQNEQFF.

This clonotype was picked up many times. The genes are TRBV28 and TRBJ1-5; D gene unclear. V was cut by 6 bases and J by 6 bases, with 18 bases left in between. This CDR3 has 15 residues. The germline V gene has CDR1 MDHEN and CDR2 SYDVKM. CDR3: CASSSRSGGSQPQHF. In nucleotides, the CDR3 is TGTGCCAGCAGCTCCCGGAGCGGTGGGAGTCAGCCCCAGCATTTT.

This clonotype occurred many times. The J gene is TRBJ2-1, the V gene TRBV18; the match to TRBD1 covers 8 bases. Germline V gene data show CDR1 as KGHSH and CDR2 as LQKENI. Losses at the gene ends were 2 bases for V and 2 bases for J; bases not matched to a gene: 2. The CDR3 covers 15 residues. CDR3 coding DNA: TGTGCCAGCTCACCAGGACAGGGACCCTACAATGAGCAGTTCTTC. It specifies CASSPGQGPYNEQFF. The complete variable domain, with remaining parts taken from reference TRBV18 and TRBJ2-1, reads NAGVMQNPRHLVRRRGQEARLRCSPMKGHSHVYWYRQLPEEGLKFMVYLQKENIIDESGMPKERFSAEFPKEGPSILRIQQVVRGDSAAYFCASSPGQGPYNEQFFGPGTRLTVL.

This clonotype was detected many times. The CDR3 region has the DNA TGTGCCAGCAGTGAAGGTTCCACAGGGGCCACGGGATCCCAGCATTTT. Translating it yields CASSEGSTGATGSQHF. The V gene is TRBV6-1, the J gene TRBJ1-5; 7 nucleotides align to TRBD1. Germline values: CDR1 MNHNS, CDR2 SASEGT. Trimming cost V 1 base and J 11 bases; bases outside gene matches: 14. The CDR3 sequence is 16 residues long.

The V gene is TRBV20-1, the J gene TRBJ1-3; D possibly corresponds to TRBD1 (5 bases). This CDR3 contains 15 residues. Germline V CDR1 and CDR2: DFQATT, SNEGSKA (reference sequence). Trimming removed 5 bases at V and 0 bases at J, with 14 bases between. CDR3 sequence: CSALGGADSGNTIYF. CDR3 coding DNA: TGCAGTGCTTTGGGAGGGGCGGACTCTGGAAACACCATATATTTT.

Ten or more counts support this clonotype. This chain links TRBV29-1 with TRBJ2-2; perhaps TRBD1 as D (6 bases). V shed 6 bases and J shed 0 bases, with 8 bases lying between them. The germline V gene encodes CDR1 SQVTM and CDR2 ANQGSEA. The CDR3 covers 13 residues. The CDR3 sequence is CSVGTPNTGELFF. CDR3 in DNA: TGCAGCGTAGGGACACCGAACACCGGGGAGCTGTTTTTT.

This clonotype was counted many times. The chain uses TRBV7-8 and TRBJ2-1; 10 nucleotides line up with TRBD1. The length of the CDR3 is 13 residues. V was pared by 6 bases and J by 7 bases, with 3 bases of the junction left unmatched. CDR1 is SGHVS and CDR2 is FQNEAQ in the germline V gene. The CDR3 DNA reads TGTGCCAGCAGGGACAGGGGGGGAAATGAGCAGTTCTTC. The encoded protein is CASRDRGGNEQFF.

The V and J genes are TRBV7-2 and TRBJ2-3; TRBD2 matches at 10 bases. The CDR3 totals 17 residues. V was pared by 5 bases and J by 4 bases, with 12 bases of the junction left unmatched. In germline, CDR1 is SGHTA, CDR2 FQGNSA. In DNA, the CDR3 is TGTGCCAGCAGCCAGGGAGCGGGGGGGAGACAGGCAGATACGCAGTATTTT. Translation gives CASSQGAGGRQADTQYF. Using reference TRBV7-2 and TRBJ2-3 for the parts outside the CDR3, the full variable domain is GAGVSQSPSNKVTEKGKDVELRCDPISGHTALYWYRQSLGQGLEFLIYFQGNSAPDKSGLPSDRFSAERTGGSVSTLTIQRTQQEDSAVYLCASSQGAGGRQADTQYFGPGTRLTVL.

This clonotype was counted at least ten times. V is TRBV7-2 and J is TRBJ2-7; D is uncertain. V dropped 1 base and J dropped 2 bases, with 9 bases sitting between them. Germline V gene sequence: CDR1 SGHTA, CDR2 FQGNSA. The CDR3 has 14 amino acids. The CDR3 reads CASSLEYKAYEQYF. In DNA form, the CDR3 reads TGTGCCAGCAGCTTAGAGTACAAAGCCTACGAGCAGTACTTC. Supplemented by reference TRBV7-2 and TRBJ2-7, the full variable domain reads GAGVSQSPSNKVTEKGKDVELRCDPISGHTALYWYRQSLGQGLEFLIYFQGNSAPDKSGLPSDRFSAERTGGSVSTLTIQRTQQEDSAVYLCASSLEYKAYEQYFGPGTRLTVT.